Detailed here is one T cell receptor (beta chain). What it recognizes is unknown. The sample comes from a study of OX40 agonist ivuxolimab in advanced cancers. Study information: Partial responses were observed in three patients, of whom one had hepatocellular carcinoma and two had cutaneous melanoma.

TCRdb's copy holds only in-frame clones and misses some; the assay was immunoSEQ multiplex PCR. The repertoire holds some 42,000 clones, with 75% to 90% as singletons. General study points: Partial responders dosed at 0.1-3.0 mg/kg displayed clonal expansion ranking among the lowest. CD4+ T cells averaged fewer expanded clones than CD8+ T cells.

With 2 bases clipped from V and 1 base from J, the junction kept 2 bases outside the gene matches. Germline-derived CDR1 and CDR2 are SGHNT and YYREEE (reference sequence). The CDR3 is 14 amino acids. This chain connects TRBV5-4 to TRBJ1-1; the match to TRBD1 covers 7 bases. This receptor was taken from an adult with an advanced solid tumor such as melanoma, head and neck, liver or kidney cancer. The sample here was CD4+ or CD8+ T cells sorted from blood, taken in a trial of the OX40 agonist ivuxolimab. The CDR3 reads CASSLGTANTEAFF. Here the CDR3 DNA reads TGTGCCAGCAGCTTAGGGACAGCGAACACTGAAGCTTTCTTT.